This TCR beta chain was captured by sequencing in a study of blood T cells in healthy people across ages (dated by TCRdb to the mid-2010s). About the full investigation: Template switching captured roughly one uniquely barcoded TCR beta cDNA molecule per two T cells in model experiments. Two additional independent replicas of 1 million unique cDNA reads from the same blood draw were analyzed for two donors (one aged 18 to 30 and one aged 80 or older). To avoid experimental bias, donors of different ages were randomly spread across the sequencing lanes. Age-related changes in TCR beta repertoire diversity were measured in the study by deep sequencing normalized with unique cDNA molecular identifiers. The donors were split into four age groups: young (average 16 years), middle-aged (around 37), aged (roughly 65) and long-lived (roughly 86).

The cysteine opens and the phenylalanine closes a CDR3 of 14 amino acids. Only CDR3 DNA is held: 42 bases, read in frame from base 1. V lost 6 bases and J lost 1 base; the stretch between them is 10 bases long. Here is what the overall study found, with its caveats: Conclusive comparison of naive and antigen-experienced compartments was prevented by the profiling of bulk unsorted PBMCs. Compared with the aged group, more naive CD4+ T cells, fewer expanded clones and increased TCR diversity were shown by the long-lived group, suggesting age selection. There was a strong correlation between observed TCR beta diversity and the percentage of naive T cells measured by flow cytometry. Observed TCR beta diversity per million T cells fell roughly linearly with age, and a significant reduction was already apparent by age roughly 40. Because donor CMV infection status was unknown, age-related changes in expanded clonotypes were potentially confounded. Estimates of total diversity based on one million sequenced T cells were considered lower bounds and underestimates.

Systemically healthy Caucasian individuals from Russia, roughly 40 in total and aged roughly 6 to 100 years, were included as donors. Each donor gave approximately 10 milliliters of peripheral blood, collected into EDTA-treated Vacutainer tubes. Ficoll-Paque density-gradient centrifugation was used to isolate PBMCs, with at least 6.5 million per sample. Trizol reagent was used to extract total RNA from the PBMCs, yielding at least 5.5 micrograms per sample. The percentages of naive CD45RAhigh/CD27high T cells were determined by flow cytometry on a PBMC aliquot from every donor. Libraries came from 5' RACE. Sequencing was carried out with an Illumina HiSeq 2500. The second PCR ran for about 7 to 11 cycles and used a J-beta primer mix along with a sample-barcoded 5' primer. A unique molecular identifier was introduced onto each TCR beta cDNA molecule by a template-switch 5' adaptor carrying 12 random nucleotides. Each sample yielded at least 3 million CDR3-containing paired-end reads. The Mint cDNA synthesis kit, primed by a TRBC-specific oligonucleotide, was used to synthesize first-strand cDNA from all RNA. Following uracil-DNA glycosylase treatment, a first 18-cycle PCR with universal primers M1SS and BC2_uni_R was performed on all cDNA. For the original study's pipeline: Normalization of each sample was performed by random selection of 1 million high-quality reads, each carrying a distinct molecular identifier. Instead of being binned into consensus sequences, reads with shared molecular identifiers were discarded. MiTCR, with a Q25 quality threshold and the strictest error-elimination algorithm, was used for CDR3 identification, clonotype clustering and error correction. A nonparametric unseen species model using Euler transformation provided a lower-bound estimate of total TCR beta diversity. The public reads were reprocessed in TCRdb via fastp at Q25 and MiXCR, keeping in-frame beta chains. Rows merge per CDR3 protein into single entries with the most common DNA and genes. These V and J calls originate from TCRdb's pipeline instead of the authors' own analysis. The sample table lists hundreds of thousands of distinct CDR3 sequences, around 52% of them with a count of one. The ten largest clones capture roughly 13% of the sample.

This clonotype was picked up a small number of times. It has no known antigen specificity. No per-base quality is available; no much larger clone lies one base away. The chain couples TRBV12-3 or TRBV12-4 to TRBJ1-5, with TRBD1 as a weak D call on 6 bases. Sequencing used blood. This clonotype was sampled from a woman over 75 in good health. This receptor carries the CDR3 CASSYRASNQPQHF. The DNA is as follows: TGTGCCAGCAGCTACAGGGCGAGCAATCAGCCCCAGCATTTT.